This T cell receptor (beta chain) comes out of a study of OX40 agonist ivuxolimab in advanced cancers. This clone has only one observation. The CDR3 is made up of 13 amino acids. The V gene lost 5 bases and the J gene lost 3 bases, with 9 bases spanning the gap. Looked up from germline, CDR1 is SGHNT and CDR2 is YENEEA. Produced via immunoSEQ multiplex PCR; TCRdb's table is partial and in-frame only. The sample lists about 40,000 clones, 82% seen once, with less than 2% in the top ten. The gene calls are TRBV11-3 and TRBJ2-3; D is undetermined. The clonotype was recovered from an adult with an advanced solid tumor such as melanoma, head and neck, liver or kidney cancer. The sequences come from CD4+ or CD8+ T cells sorted from blood, collected in a trial of the OX40 agonist ivuxolimab. CDR3 bases: TGTGCCAGCAGCCCCACAAGAACAGATACGCAGTATTTT. It codes for CASSPTRTDTQYF.